These 9 T cell receptor beta chains originate from one sample sequenced in a study of blood T cell repertoires in COVID-19. TCRdb's table, derived via immunoSEQ multiplex PCR, lists solely in-frame clones and lacks some. The sample holds about 500,000 clones, approximately 91% seen once. Sequencing was carried out using peripheral blood. The receptors were sampled from a woman aged 45 to 65 with COVID-19, enrolled during active disease.

This clone has more than one count but fewer than ten. V gene TRBV2 combines with J gene TRBJ1-3; no definite D call. Trimming cost V 8 bases and J 0 bases, with 23 bases left between them. The CDR3 runs to 18 residues. Looked up from germline, CDR1 is SNHLY and CDR2 is FYNNEI. The CDR3 loop is CASGRRAPLPPSGNTIYF. In DNA form, the CDR3 reads TGTGCCAGCGGCAGGAGGGCACCTCTCCCTCCCTCTGGAAACACCATATATTTT.

This clone has only one observation. The V and J genes are TRBV5-1 and TRBJ2-7; tentative D call: TRBD1 (6 bases). V was cut by 4 bases and J by 8 bases, with 16 bases left in between. CDR1 and CDR2 from the germline V gene are SGHRS and YFSETQ. The CDR3 contains 13 residues. This CDR3 is CASSPRDGTKQYF. CDR3 nucleotide sequence: TGCGCCAGCAGCCCTAGAGATGGGACAAAGCAGTACTTC. The full variable domain, completed using reference TRBV5-1 and TRBJ2-7, is KAGVTQTPRYLIKTRGQQVTLSCSPISGHRSVSWYQQTPGQGLQFLFEYFSETQRNKGNFPGRFSGRQFSNSRSEMNVSTLELGDSALYLCASSPRDGTKQYFGPGTRLTVT.

The rearrangement links TRBV9 to TRBJ2-7; D is undetermined. V was pared by 4 bases and J by 4 bases, with 15 bases between. This CDR3 has 14 residues. Germline CDR1 and CDR2: SGDLS and YYNGEE. The CDR3, as DNA: TGTGCCAGCAGCTTAAATGAAGAGGTTTACGAGCAGTACTTC. Translating it yields CASSLNEEVYEQYF.

CDR3 nucleotides: TGCAGCGTTGGCCCCGGACAGGGGAAGGGAGGCTACACCTTC. Encoded protein: CSVGPGQGKGGYTF. This chain joins TRBV29-1 and TRBJ1-2; 9 nucleotides align to TRBD1. The CDR3 totals 14 residues. J lost 8 bases, V lost 4 bases, and 11 bases had no gene match. Looked up from germline, CDR1 is SQVTM and CDR2 is ANQGSEA.

A remark on this clone: The same CDR3 arises from other DNA sequences in this sample as well. The CDR3: CAWTGGTYEQYF. The CDR3 coding sequence is TGTGCCTGGACGGGGGGTACCTACGAGCAGTACTTC. The chain links TRBV30 to TRBJ2-7; 7 bases map to TRBD2. Germline V gene data show CDR1 as GTSNPN and CDR2 as SVGIG (reference sequence). V shed 4 bases, J shed 2 bases, and the junction held 2 bases outside the gene matches. There are 12 residues in the CDR3.

This clone was counted a single time. The chain is built from TRBV3-1 (or the pseudogene TRBV3-2) and TRBJ1-4; D uncertain. Trimming left V 0 bases short and J 0 bases short, with 5 bases between. Germline V gives CDR1 LGHDT, CDR2 YNNKEL (reference sequence). This CDR3 has 15 residues. Written as DNA, the CDR3 is TGTGCCAGCAGCCAAGACGTCGCAACTAATGAAAAACTGTTTTTT. Translation gives CASSQDVATNEKLFF.

This chain joins TRBV12-2 and TRBJ2-3; the DNA was not used to check the table's D call, TRBD2. TRBV12-2 is a known pseudogene. This CDR3 has 18 amino acids. The CDR3 DNA is TGTGCAAGTCGCCCCACCCATCTTTATAGCGGGGGGACAGATACGCAGTATTTT. This encodes CASRPTHLYSGGTDTQYF.

The V and J genes are TRBV27 and TRBJ2-7, with TRBD2 identical over 7 bases. This CDR3 contains 15 residues. Germline values: CDR1 MNHEY, CDR2 SMNVEV (reference sequence). After removal of 5 bases from V and 3 bases from J, the junction contained 10 bases not matched to a gene. The CDR3 spells CASSTPGGVYYEQYF. The CDR3 DNA sequence: TGTGCCAGCAGTACCCCTGGGGGGGTTTACTACGAGCAGTACTTC.

The rearrangement uses TRBV6-4 and TRBJ1-1; 9 positions match TRBD1. Germline V lookup: CDR1 MRHNA, CDR2 SNTAGT. CDR3 length equals 14 residues. V shed 2 bases, J shed 4 bases, and the junction held 2 bases outside the gene matches. In DNA, the CDR3 is TGTGCCAGCAGTGACCAACAGGGGGCCACTGAAGCTTTCTTT. Amino acid sequence: CASSDQQGATEAFF.